This T cell receptor beta chain derives from a study of T-cell memory formation after mild COVID-19. The overall study: TCR clusters were largely donor specific.

5'RACE with constant-segment primers yielded barcoded, UMI-tagged TCR alpha and TCR beta cDNA libraries. TCRdb re-called the 5' RACE reads through MiXCR, storing one row per CDR3 protein. Of about 610,000 distinct CDR3 sequences listed, 17% are singletons. This clonotype was counted only a few times. Its antigen remains unidentified. The study, taken as a whole, reports: Chiefly within CM and EM were the contracting CD4+ clones; CD8+ ones were within EMRA. While clones contracting from day 15 to 85 were balanced between CD4 and CD8, later expanders leaned CD4+.

This clonotype originated in an adult woman who had mild COVID-19 (a few samples of this study predate the infection). Cell type and time point are not known. The sequenced sample was PBMCs or a T cell subset sorted from them (not recorded which).

CDR3 coding DNA: TGCAGCGGGCGAGGGACGGCTCTGAACACTGAAGCTTTCTTT. Protein sequence: CSGRGTALNTEAFF. The gene calls are TRBV29-1 and TRBJ1-1; a weak D match, TRBD1 (5 bases). CDR1 is SQVTM, CDR2 ANQGSEA, per germline. Between the trimmed V and J ends, which lost 7 bases and 0 bases, there was a span of 15 bases. This CDR3 comprises 14 residues.